This entry describes one T cell receptor beta chain. This record comes from a study of blood T cells in healthy people across ages. Study overall: Roughly one uniquely barcoded beta molecule per two T cells was captured.

Through a sample-barcoded 5' primer and a J-beta primer mix, a second PCR was run for about 6 to 11 cycles. Each CDR3 protein gets one entry after TCRdb re-called the 5' RACE reads with MiXCR. This table holds about 640,000 distinct CDR3 sequences, about 54% found once. CDR3 size: 15 residues. V was pared by 5 bases and J by 0 bases, with 11 bases between. CDR1 is MNHNS and CDR2 is SASEGT in the germline V gene. The sequence came from a man between 60 and 75 years old in good health. What was sequenced was blood. V gene TRBV6-1 combines with J gene TRBJ2-1; perhaps TRBD1 as D (7 bases). The CDR3 region has the DNA TGTGCCAGCAGTCCAGGGGGGTACTCCTACAATGAGCAGTTCTTC. It encodes CASSPGGYSYNEQFF.